This TCR beta chain was recovered during a study of CD8+CD57+ T cells in acquired aplastic anemia. Study as a whole: DNA from sorted CD4+ and CD8+ cells averaged roughly 3.2 ug.

Individuals selected for sequencing had exhibited CD8+CD57+ cell expansion on flow cytometry. Every patient presented with severe acquired aplastic anemia. Genomic DNA provided the template from which TCR beta VDJ and CDR3 profiles were obtained. TCRdb recomputed calls from the reads with MiXCR, one row per CDR3 protein. The sample carries approximately 200,000 distinct CDR3 sequences, under 50% recorded once. About this clonotype: Antigen specificity is unknown. A read error is possible here, since a much larger clone lies one base away.

Study findings and constraints: Patients and controls were found to share twenty-nine CD8+ CDR3 sequences.

Sequencing was carried out using sorted CD4+, CD8+, or CD8+CD57+ T cells (not recorded which) from PBMCs. The clonotype comes from a human donor with aplastic anemia.

CDR3 sequence (DNA): TGTGCCAGCAGTTTGTACAGGGGGTCAACCGGGGAGCTGGTTTTT. This sequence encodes CASSLYRGSTGELVF. V is TRBV7-3 and J is TRBJ2-2; 8 nucleotides line up with TRBD1. The CDR3 length is 15 residues. Germline V gene sequence: CDR1 SGHTA, CDR2 FQGTGA. Together with reference TRBV7-3 and TRBJ2-2, the CDR3 gives the full variable domain: GAGVSQTPSNKVTEKGKYVELRCDPISGHTALYWYRQSLGQGPEFLIYFQGTGAADDSGLPNDRFFAVRPEGSVSTLKIQRTERGDSAVYLCASSLYRGSTGELVFGEGSRLTVL.